The 3 T cell receptor beta chains in this list originate from one sample, sequenced in a study of T cells after yellow fever vaccination. TCRdb processed the 5' RACE reads anew with MiXCR; each CDR3 protein has one entry. The sample carries more than 450,000 distinct CDR3 sequences, around a fifth recorded once. Specimen: PBMCs, collected approximately 20 days after the first yellow fever vaccination. The receptor source for this set is a man younger than 35 who received the YFV17D yellow fever vaccine.

This clonotype was detected a few times. The J gene is TRBJ2-7, the V gene TRBV6-7, with TRBD1 matching over 10 bases. TRBV6-7 has ORF status, its function being uncertain. The V gene end was trimmed by 11 bases and the J gene end by 3 bases; junction bases not matched to a gene: 13. This CDR3 is 15 amino acids long. CDR3: CARPLGDRGVYEQYF. CDR3 sequence (DNA): TGTGCCCGCCCCCTCGGGGACAGGGGAGTCTACGAGCAGTACTTC.

This clonotype was seen more than once but under ten times. CDR3 sequence: CSATQRPSTGSNSPLHF. As DNA, the CDR3 is TGCAGTGCTACTCAACGGCCCTCAACAGGGAGTAATTCACCCCTCCACTTT. This sequence joins TRBV20-1 and TRBJ1-6; D may be TRBD1 (6 bases). The germline V gene encodes CDR1 DFQATT and CDR2 SNEGSKA (reference sequence). Trimming cost V 4 bases and J 6 bases, with 22 bases left between them. The CDR3 runs to 17 residues.

Concerning this clonotype: One end of the junction varies from germline; a read error may be responsible. The chain couples TRBV15 to TRBJ2-5; 9 nucleotides align to TRBD1. CDR1 and CDR2 (germline): LNHNV, YYDKDF (reference sequence). The CDR3 sequence is 16 residues long. DNA of the CDR3: TGTGCCACCAGCAGAAGGGACAGGGTGGTCCAAGAGACCCGGTACTTC. Encoded protein: CATSRRDRVVQETRYF. Full variable domain (rest looked up from reference TRBV15 and TRBJ2-5): DAMVIQNPRYQVTQFGKPVTLSCSQTLNHNVMYWYQQKSSQAPKLLFHYYDKDFNNEADTPDNFQSRRPNTSFCFLDIRSPGLGDTAMYLCATSRRDRVVQETRYFGPGTRLLVL.